Below are 19 T cell receptor beta chains sequenced from a single sample in a study of shared clonotypes between healthy human individuals. Clones were read by immunoSEQ multiplex PCR, and TCRdb kept only the in-frame ones, dropping some. The sample carries about 2.2 million clones, over 85% recorded once. Terminally differentiated effector memory CD45RA+ cells were excluded by CCR7 positive selection of CD45RO-negative cells. The sequencing input was naive CD8+ T cells from PBMCs. These receptors were taken from a man in his late teens or twenties in good health. Some clones in this sample may be carry-over from other donors' samples.

V usage is TRBV4-2 and J usage is TRBJ2-1; D call uncertain. The CDR3 contains 19 residues. Germline V gene lookup returns CDR1 LGHNA and CDR2 YNFKEQ. Trimming removed 2 bases at V and 0 bases at J, with 20 bases between. CDR3 DNA: TGTGCCAGCAGCCAACATTCACTCACCCTTGACTTCTCCTACAATGAGCAGTTCTTC. Protein sequence: CASSQHSLTLDFSYNEQFF.

The J gene is TRBJ1-3, the V gene TRBV9; maybe TRBD1 (5 bases). The germline gives CDR1 SGDLS, CDR2 YYNGEE. There are 16 residues in the CDR3. V lost 3 bases to trimming and J lost 2 bases, with 15 bases between them. The CDR3, as DNA: TGTGCCAGCAGCGGGCTGGGGGAGGGTACTGGAAACACCATATATTTT. It yields the protein CASSGLGEGTGNTIYF.

The chain carries TRBV10-3 and TRBJ2-6, with D possibly being TRBD1 or TRBD2 (6 bases each). CDR3 size: 14 residues. Trimming removed 8 bases at V and 3 bases at J, with 11 bases between. CDR1 ENHRY and CDR2 SYGVKD come from the germline V gene. The CDR3 nucleotides are TGTGCCATCGGAGGGACACATGGGGCCAACGTCCTGACTTTC. It is translated as CAIGGTHGANVLTF.

V is TRBV6-1 and J is TRBJ2-1; possibly TRBD2 for D (5 bases). Germline values: CDR1 MNHNS, CDR2 SASEGT. The length of the CDR3 is 16 residues. V was pared by 2 bases and J by 5 bases, with 16 bases between. CDR3 DNA: TGTGCCAGCAGTGAACGTAGGTGGGAGCCCCACAATGAGCAGTTCTTC. Protein: CASSERRWEPHNEQFF.

V usage is TRBV27 and J usage is TRBJ2-5; tentative D call: TRBD2 (6 bases). CDR1 MNHEY and CDR2 SMNVEV come from the germline V gene (reference sequence). V lost 5 bases to trimming and J lost 9 bases, with 19 bases between them. The CDR3 is 14 residues long. The CDR3 loop reads CASSVGGRKRPQYF. CDR3 DNA sequence: TGTGCCAGCAGTGTCGGGGGACGTAAGAGACCCCAGTACTTC.

The V and J genes are TRBV7-9 and TRBJ1-4; no firm D call. CDR1 is SEHNR and CDR2 is FQNEAQ in the germline V gene (reference sequence). V lost 10 bases to trimming and J lost 0 bases, with 18 bases between them. The CDR3 runs to 16 residues. CDR3 sequence (DNA): TGTGCCACCTCACCTGAATACGGAGCAACTAATGAAAAACTGTTTTTT. Its protein is CATSPEYGATNEKLFF.

The chain joins TRBV28 to TRBJ2-2, with 11 nucleotides matching TRBD2. The length of the CDR3 is 15 residues. Germline V gene lookup returns CDR1 MDHEN and CDR2 SYDVKM. J gave up 11 bases and V 3 bases, and 8 bases lay outside the gene matches. The CDR3 reads CASSLGSGRAEELFF. In DNA form, the CDR3 reads TGTGCCAGCAGTTTGGGTAGCGGGAGGGCCGAAGAGCTGTTTTTT.

This chain joins TRBV27 and TRBJ2-7, with D maybe TRBD1 (6 bases). Germline lookup yields CDR1 MNHEY and CDR2 SMNVEV (reference sequence). This CDR3 contains 13 residues. Between the trimmed V and J ends, which lost 6 bases and 4 bases, there was a span of 13 bases. The CDR3 bases are TGTGCCAGCAGGCCGGGACATCCTTACGAGCAGTACTTC. It yields the protein CASRPGHPYEQYF.

V and J are TRBV27 and TRBJ2-4; a weak D match, TRBD1 (5 bases). Trimming removed 5 bases at V and 4 bases at J, with 12 bases between. Germline V lookup: CDR1 MNHEY, CDR2 SMNVEV (reference sequence). CDR3 size: 14 residues. The CDR3 is CASSPWGGKNIQYF. CDR3 DNA: TGTGCCAGCAGTCCCTGGGGCGGAAAAAACATTCAGTACTTC.

V is TRBV27 and J is TRBJ2-3; 13 bases line up with TRBD2. Per germline, CDR1 MNHEY and CDR2 SMNVEV (reference sequence). The CDR3 covers 21 residues. The trim removed 5 bases at V and 5 bases at J, leaving 22 bases unmatched. The CDR3 region has the DNA TGTGCCAGCAGTCCCCACTTAGGTTCCAGCCCCGGACTAGCGGGAGTAGATACGCAGTATTTT. Its translation: CASSPHLGSSPGLAGVDTQYF.

On this clone: The sample contains more than one DNA sequence encoding this CDR3. The genes are TRBV27 and TRBJ1-1; 11 nucleotides match TRBD1. The CDR3 sequence is 15 residues long. The germline V gene encodes CDR1 MNHEY and CDR2 SMNVEV (reference sequence). V lost 5 bases to trimming and J lost 1 base; unmatched junction nucleotides: 3. CDR3 sequence reads: CASSPGQGANTEAFF. The CDR3 bases are TGTGCCAGCAGTCCCGGACAGGGGGCGAACACTGAAGCTTTCTTT.

J is TRBJ2-7 and V is TRBV7-9, with 7 bases identical to TRBD1. Germline V lookup: CDR1 SEHNR, CDR2 FQNEAQ (reference sequence). V was pared by 5 bases and J by 1 base, with 8 bases of the junction left unmatched. This CDR3 is built from 15 residues. The CDR3 region is CASSVMYRGSYEQYF. In nucleotides, the CDR3 is TGTGCCAGCAGCGTAATGTACAGGGGATCCTACGAGCAGTACTTC.

This clone was seen just once. This may be a read error: a much more frequent sequence differs by one nucleotide. The same CDR3 can be traced to other DNA sequences in this sample. The rearrangement joins TRBV7-9 to TRBJ2-5; D is undetermined. The CDR3 is made up of 12 amino acids. The germline gives CDR1 SEHNR, CDR2 FQNEAQ (reference sequence). V dropped 1 base and J dropped 5 bases, with 5 bases sitting between them. The CDR3 loop reads CASSLVQETQYF. DNA of the CDR3: TGTGCCAGCAGCTTAGTTCAGGAGACCCAGTACTTC.

The V call is TRBV11-2, the J call TRBJ2-3, with D possibly being TRBD2 (5 bases). Trimming removed 0 bases from V and 3 bases from J, with 10 bases in between. The CDR3 runs 15 residues. CDR1 SGHAT and CDR2 FQNNGV come from the germline V gene. CDR3: CASSLDLAGTDTQYF. The DNA of the CDR3 is TGTGCCAGCAGCTTAGATCTAGCTGGGACAGATACGCAGTATTTT.

The chain couples TRBV28 to TRBJ2-1; D is unclear. The length of the CDR3 is 13 residues. The V end lost 5 bases, the J end lost 8 bases, and 13 bases lay between the germline ends. In germline, CDR1 is MDHEN, CDR2 SYDVKM. The CDR3 nucleotides read TGTGCCAGCAGTCAATCTAGGAGCCATGAGCAGTTCTTC. It codes for CASSQSRSHEQFF.

The V and J genes are TRBV11-2 and TRBJ2-4, with D perhaps matching TRBD1 (5 bases). Germline V gives CDR1 SGHAT, CDR2 FQNNGV. Trimming removed 5 bases from V and 1 base from J, with 6 bases in between. The CDR3 is made up of 13 amino acids. This CDR3 reads CASSAGAKNIQYF. The CDR3 DNA sequence: TGTGCCAGCAGCGCAGGGGCCAAAAACATTCAGTACTTC. The whole variable domain, remainder taken from reference TRBV11-2 and TRBJ2-4, is EAGVAQSPRYKIIEKRQSVAFWCNPISGHATLYWYQQILGQGPKLLIQFQNNGVVDDSQLPKDRFSAERLKGVDSTLKIQPAKLEDSAVYLCASSAGAKNIQYFGAGTRLSVL.

The J gene is TRBJ2-1, the V gene TRBV5-6; D call uncertain. This CDR3 is 16 amino acids long. V lost 0 bases and J lost 1, with 11 bases in between. The germline CDR1 and CDR2 sequences are SGHDT and YYEEEE. CDR3 residues: CASSLEGWMSYNEQFF. The CDR3 DNA is TGTGCCAGCAGCTTGGAAGGGTGGATGTCCTACAATGAGCAGTTCTTC.

The chain employs TRBV28 and TRBJ1-2, with 7 nucleotides matching TRBD1. This CDR3 comprises 12 residues. Germline V CDR1 and CDR2: MDHEN, SYDVKM. V lost 8 bases and J lost 8; bases outside the gene matches: 8. DNA for the CDR3: TGTGCCAGCTACCGGACAGGAGGAGGCTACACCTTC. This codes for CASYRTGGGYTF.

V usage is TRBV29-1 and J usage is TRBJ2-7, with a weak D call TRBD1 (5 bases). This CDR3 is built from 13 residues. Germline values: CDR1 SQVTM, CDR2 ANQGSEA. Trimming removed 7 bases from V and 7 bases from J, with 20 bases in between. The CDR3 DNA reads as TGCAGCGCCCGGGCCTCACCAGGGTTGGAGCAGTACTTC. This translates into CSARASPGLEQYF.